A selection of T cell receptor beta chains follows, all from one sample in a study of vaccination and CD4 T cells after COVID-19. TCRdb processed the PCR reads anew with MiXCR; each CDR3 protein has one entry. The sample yields some 33,000 distinct CDR3 sequences, more than 35% seen once. Material: CD4+ T cells from blood, obtained about 7 months after SARS-CoV-2 vaccination. The source of these receptors is a human donor who had recovered from COVID-19. Both conserved end residues are part of each CDR3. D genes are given only for firm matches. Only some rows state a clone size, as once, few, many or a class for expanded clones.

d_call clone_size j_call v_call cdr3_aa cdr3_nt
NA few TRBJ1-1 TRBV6-1 CASKSGSRRAFF TGTGCCAGCAAGAGCGGGTCGAGGAGAGCTTTCTTT
TRBD2 NA TRBJ2-3 TRBV19 CASSLEGLAGTDTQYF TGTGCCAGTAGTCTAGAGGGACTAGCGGGGACAGATACGCAGTATTTT
TRBD2 few TRBJ2-5 TRBV7-9 CASSLSGRGETQYF TGTGCCAGCAGCCTCTCGGGGCGGGGGGAGACCCAGTACTTC
NA NA TRBJ2-1 TRBV6-1 CASKDYGTGKYNEQFF TGTGCCAGCAAGGATTACGGGACGGGAAAATACAATGAGCAGTTCTTC
TRBD1 NA TRBJ2-7 TRBV11-2 CASSDPGTGGYEQYF TGTGCCAGCAGCGACCCCGGGACAGGGGGCTACGAGCAGTACTTC
NA NA TRBJ2-1 TRBV21-1 CAISSHNEQFF TGTGCCATCAGCTCCCACAATGAGCAGTTCTTC
NA NA TRBJ2-2 TRBV6-1 CASSGLVPGELFF TGTGCCAGCAGTGGACTAGTCCCCGGGGAGCTGTTTTTT
TRBD1 NA TRBJ2-7 TRBV6-1 CASRGEGARHEQYF TGTGCCAGCAGAGGAGAGGGGGCGAGACACGAGCAGTACTTC
TRBD2 few TRBJ2-7 TRBV20-1 CSVPRTSDYYEQYF TGCAGTGTTCCGCGGACTAGCGATTACTACGAGCAGTACTTC
NA NA TRBJ2-1 TRBV24-1 CATSDSREVAYNEQFF TGTGCCACCAGTGATTCGCGTGAGGTGGCCTACAATGAGCAGTTCTTC
TRBD1 NA TRBJ1-5 TRBV12-3/TRBV12-4 CASRGTGPQPQHF TGTGCCAGCAGGGGGACAGGGCCCCAGCCCCAGCATTTT
TRBD1 few TRBJ2-3 TRBV7-2 CASSMDRGSDTQYF TGTGCCAGCAGCATGGACAGGGGATCAGATACGCAGTATTTT
NA NA TRBJ1-4 TRBV20-1 CSAHTRLEEKLFF TGCAGTGCGCACACTCGCCTCGAGGAAAAACTGTTTTTT
NA NA TRBJ1-2 TRBV4-2 CASSQLVEEIYGYTF TGTGCCAGCAGCCAGTTAGTCGAGGAGATCTATGGCTACACCTTC
NA NA TRBJ2-7 TRBV2 CASSEPAYEQYF TGTGCCAGCAGTGAACCGGCCTACGAGCAGTACTTC
NA NA TRBJ1-5 TRBV2 CASSEYNNRGQPQHF TGTGCCAGCAGTGAATACAATAATCGAGGTCAGCCCCAGCATTTT
NA NA TRBJ2-1 TRBV6-2/TRBV6-3 CASSYPSYKRDNEQFF TGTGCCAGCAGTTACCCCAGCTATAAGCGAGACAATGAGCAGTTCTTC
NA few TRBJ2-1 TRBV7-2 CASSQASPEQFF TGTGCCAGCAGCCAGGCCAGCCCTGAGCAGTTCTTC
NA few TRBJ1-2 TRBV28 CASSWDGYGYTF TGTGCCAGCAGTTGGGACGGCTATGGCTACACCTTC
NA NA TRBJ2-5 TRBV20-1 CSARSSLGEETQYF TGCAGTGCTAGATCTTCACTAGGAGAAGAGACCCAGTACTTC
NA NA TRBJ2-3 TRBV19 CASRRKLGSTDTQYF TGTGCCAGTAGACGTAAACTAGGTAGCACAGATACGCAGTATTTT
NA NA TRBJ1-1 TRBV6-5 CASSYGVLNTEAFF TGTGCCAGCAGTTACGGGGTCTTGAACACTGAAGCTTTCTTT
NA NA TRBJ1-3 TRBV7-2 CASSPQWGSGNTIYF TGTGCCAGCAGCCCCCAATGGGGCTCTGGAAACACCATATATTTT
NA NA TRBJ2-1 TRBV9 CASSVLSRDYNEQFF TGTGCCAGCAGCGTTCTATCTCGGGATTACAATGAGCAGTTCTTC
TRBD1 few TRBJ2-2 TRBV27 CASSQGVLGELFF TGTGCCAGCAGTCAGGGGGTTCTCGGGGAGCTGTTTTTT
TRBD1 NA TRBJ2-3 TRBV7-2 CASSLHRGRKDTQYF TGTGCCAGCAGCTTACACAGGGGGCGGAAAGATACGCAGTATTTT
NA few TRBJ1-2 TRBV15 CATSRDPSDGYTF TGTGCCACCAGCAGAGATCCCTCCGATGGCTACACCTTC
NA few TRBJ2-5 TRBV10-3 CAIRGTGETQYF TGTGCCATCAGGGGGACTGGGGAGACCCAGTACTTC
NA few TRBJ1-2 TRBV6-2/TRBV6-3 CASSTGDGNTF TGTGCCAGCAGCACTGGGGACGGTAACACCTTC
NA few TRBJ1-6 TRBV6-1 CASTRGAYSDSPLHF TGTGCCAGCACCCGGGGGGCATATTCTGATTCACCCCTCCACTTT
NA few TRBJ2-1 TRBV7-8 CASSFRDPSNRNEQFF TGTGCCAGCAGCTTCCGGGACCCTTCAAACCGGAATGAGCAGTTCTTC
NA NA TRBJ2-6 TRBV28 CASSTSGSGANVLTF TGTGCCAGCAGTACCTCGGGCTCTGGGGCCAACGTCCTGACTTTC
NA NA TRBJ2-3 TRBV28 CASSLFRGYTDTQYF TGTGCCAGCAGTTTATTCAGGGGATACACAGATACGCAGTATTTT
TRBD2 few TRBJ2-7 TRBV7-9 CASSPPLAGVPYEQYF TGTGCCAGCAGCCCCCCTCTGGCGGGAGTCCCCTACGAGCAGTACTTC
NA few TRBJ1-5 TRBV28 CASSIQNQPQHF TGTGCCAGCTCAATACAAAACCAGCCCCAGCATTTT
TRBD2 NA TRBJ2-7 TRBV6-2/TRBV6-3 CASSYEGTKVYEQYF TGTGCCAGCAGTTACGAGGGGACTAAGGTCTACGAGCAGTACTTC
NA few TRBJ1-5 TRBV24-1 CATSDGFPKQGIKPQHF TGTGCCACCAGTGATGGCTTTCCGAAACAGGGTATCAAGCCCCAGCATTTT
TRBD2 NA TRBJ2-1 TRBV6-1 CASSPTSGGYNEQFF TGTGCCAGCAGTCCTACTAGCGGAGGCTACAATGAGCAGTTCTTC
NA once TRBJ2-7 TRBV20-1 CSARDLEGFNEQYF TGCAGTGCTAGAGATCTTGAAGGGTTCAACGAGCAGTACTTC
NA few TRBJ1-5 TRBV7-2 CASSFRTPGTLNQPQHF TGTGCCAGCAGCTTCCGAACGCCCGGGACACTGAATCAGCCCCAGCATTTT
NA NA TRBJ1-5 TRBV10-3 CAISETNLEGNQPQHF TGTGCCATCAGTGAGACCAATCTAGAGGGGAATCAGCCCCAGCATTTT
NA NA TRBJ2-3 TRBV27 CASSFGWGQTDTQYF TGTGCCAGCAGTTTTGGGTGGGGCCAAACAGATACGCAGTATTTT
NA few TRBJ2-5 TRBV6-4 CASSDQPQETQYF TGTGCCAGCAGTGACCAGCCGCAAGAGACCCAGTACTTC
NA NA TRBJ1-2 TRBV7-9 CASSLADRPNYGYTF TGTGCCAGCAGCTTAGCAGACAGGCCAAACTATGGCTACACCTTC
NA NA TRBJ2-5 TRBV24-1 CATSFGQAETQYF TGTGCCACCAGTTTCGGGCAGGCAGAGACCCAGTACTTC